This T cell receptor beta chain was identified in a study of shared clonotypes between healthy human individuals. A word on this clone: Different DNA sequences within this sample yield the same CDR3.

Profiled with immunoSEQ multiplex PCR; TCRdb holds only in-frame clones, not every one. Of under 2,500,000 clones listed, 90% to 96% are singletons. Trimming cost V 0 bases and J 0 bases, with 7 bases left between them. Germline V gene sequence: CDR1 SGHNT, CDR2 YYREEE (reference sequence). CDR3 length: 15 residues. This TCR was recovered from a man aged 18-30 years in good health. Sequencing was carried out using naive CD4+ T cells sorted from blood. Regarding subset: CD45RA+ positively selected. The chain couples TRBV5-4 to TRBJ2-1; a weak D match, TRBD2 (5 bases). CDR3 sequence: CASSLAGSSYNEQFF. The DNA for the CDR3 is TGTGCCAGCAGCTTGGCTGGGAGCTCCTACAATGAGCAGTTCTTC.